The 12 T cell receptor beta chains below come from one sample, sequenced in a study of blood T cell repertoires in COVID-19. Clones were read by immunoSEQ multiplex PCR, and TCRdb kept only the in-frame ones, dropping some. The sample has some 170,000 clones; over 75% are singletons. What was sequenced was PBMCs or T cells enriched from blood (not recorded which). These receptors all stem from a human donor with acute COVID-19. The donor label of this sample is uncertain.

J is TRBJ2-3 and V is TRBV5-6, with TRBD2 matching 13 bases. Per germline, CDR1 SGHDT and CDR2 YYEEEE. V lost 3 bases, J lost 2 bases, and 6 bases stayed unmatched. CDR3 length: 17 amino acids. The CDR3 region is CASSSGLAGALTDTQYF. The CDR3, as DNA: TGTGCCAGCAGCTCAGGACTAGCGGGGGCCCTCACAGATACGCAGTATTTT. Together with reference TRBV5-6 and TRBJ2-3, the CDR3 gives the full variable domain: DAGVTQSPTHLIKTRGQQVTLRCSPKSGHDTVSWYQQALGQGPQFIFQYYEEEERQRGNFPDRFSGHQFPNYSSELNVNALLLGDSALYLCASSSGLAGALTDTQYFGPGTRLTVL.

In its sample, this clone was seen once. The chain joins TRBV30 to TRBJ1-2; D call uncertain. CDR1 and CDR2 (germline): GTSNPN, SVGIG (reference sequence). This CDR3 region has 15 residues. Trimming cost V 2 bases and J 2 bases, with 15 bases left between them. The DNA of the CDR3 is TGTGCCTGGAGTCCCGATTTGTCGGGAAACTATGGCTACACCTTC. It translates to CAWSPDLSGNYGYTF.

The rearrangement joins TRBV18 to TRBJ2-2; 11 nucleotides match TRBD1. CDR1 is KGHSH and CDR2 is LQKENI in the germline V gene. CDR3 length equals 19 residues. V shed 3 bases, J shed 7 bases, and the junction held 16 bases outside the gene matches. The CDR3 protein is CASSPPNGRTGGAVGELFF. CDR3 nucleotide sequence: TGTGCCAGCTCACCCCCAAATGGTCGGACAGGGGGCGCGGTCGGGGAGCTGTTTTTT.

The chain links TRBV5-5 to TRBJ1-1; D possibly corresponds to TRBD1 (5 bases). This CDR3 region has 14 residues. V shed 1 base and J shed 4 bases, with 11 bases lying between them. Germline-derived CDR1 and CDR2 are SGHKS and YYEKEE (reference sequence). The CDR3 protein is CASSLTRVSTEAFF. In DNA form, the CDR3 reads TGTGCCAGCAGCTTGACCAGGGTGAGCACTGAAGCTTTCTTT. Filled out from reference TRBV5-5 and TRBJ1-1, the complete variable domain reads DAGVTQSPTHLIKTRGQQVTLRCSPISGHKSVSWYQQVLGQGPQFIFQYYEKEERGRGNFPDRFSARQFPNYSSELNVNALLLGDSALYLCASSLTRVSTEAFFGQGTRLTVV.

This clone was found once. The V gene is TRBV3-1 (or the pseudogene TRBV3-2), the J gene TRBJ2-5, with 7 nucleotides matching TRBD1. V gave up 4 bases and J gave up 5 bases; unmatched junction bases: 4. The CDR3 covers 13 residues. The germline gives CDR1 LGHDT, CDR2 YNNKEL (reference sequence). As DNA, the CDR3 is TGTGCCAGCAGCCTAACAGGGGAGGAGACCCAGTACTTC. Protein: CASSLTGEETQYF.

This chain links TRBV2 with TRBJ1-6; no clear D. CDR3 length equals 15 residues. V lost 7 bases to trimming and J lost 10 bases, with 20 bases between them. From germline, CDR1 is SNHLY and CDR2 FYNNEI. CDR3 DNA sequence: TGTGCCAGCAAAGACGACGGGGTAGGATACTCACCCCTCCACTTT. Translation gives CASKDDGVGYSPLHF.

The chain links TRBV19 to TRBJ1-5; D unclear. V was clipped by 2 bases and J by 0 bases, with 11 bases between them. The CDR3 extends over 16 amino acids. Per germline, CDR1 LNHDA and CDR2 SQIVND (reference sequence). For the CDR3, the DNA is TGTGCCAGTAGTATAACTGGTACCAATAGCAATCAGCCCCAGCATTTT. Protein: CASSITGTNSNQPQHF.

This sequence joins TRBV6-4 and TRBJ1-4, with D perhaps TRBD1 (5 bases). The CDR3 covers 18 residues. V was trimmed by 2 bases and J by 0 bases, leaving 16 bases between them. CDR1 MRHNA and CDR2 SNTAGT come from the germline V gene. The CDR3 DNA is TGTGCCAGCAGTGACCGTAGTGACAGAACCGCAACTAATGAAAAACTGTTTTTT. It yields the protein CASSDRSDRTATNEKLFF.

CDR3 sequence (DNA): TGTGCAATCTGGCTTGTTCACAATGAAAAACTGTTTTTT. Amino acids: CAIWLVHNEKLFF. The V call is TRBV5-3, the J call TRBJ1-4, with D unclear. TRBV5-3 is given ORF status, its function remaining uncertain. The CDR3 loop spans 13 amino acids.

This clone came up once. The J gene is TRBJ1-1, the V gene TRBV13; D unclear. With 3 bases removed from V and 5 bases from J, the gap between germline ends came to 13 bases. Per the germline V gene, CDR1 is PRHDT and CDR2 is FYEKMQ (reference sequence). The CDR3 is 14 amino acids. The DNA for the CDR3 is TGTGCCAGCAGCTTCTTAGGGTCGGGGACTGAAGCTTTCTTT. Translated: CASSFLGSGTEAFF.

This clone has only a few counts. The rearrangement links TRBV19 to TRBJ1-3; D is undetermined. V was shortened by 4 bases and J by 1 base, with 11 bases between the two germline ends. Germline V gives CDR1 LNHDA, CDR2 SQIVND (reference sequence). The CDR3 extends over 15 amino acids. CDR3 bases: TGTGCCAGTAGTAAATACAGAAGTTCTGGAAACACCATATATTTT. Its protein product is CASSKYRSSGNTIYF.

The genes are TRBV6-5 and TRBJ1-2, with 7 bases that match TRBD1. Germline-derived CDR1 and CDR2 are MNHEY and SVGAGI. CDR3 length equals 12 residues. V gave up 8 bases and J gave up 5 bases; unmatched junction bases: 5. The CDR3 spells CASSGTAYGYTF. CDR3 nucleotides: TGTGCCAGCTCGGGGACAGCTTATGGCTACACCTTC.